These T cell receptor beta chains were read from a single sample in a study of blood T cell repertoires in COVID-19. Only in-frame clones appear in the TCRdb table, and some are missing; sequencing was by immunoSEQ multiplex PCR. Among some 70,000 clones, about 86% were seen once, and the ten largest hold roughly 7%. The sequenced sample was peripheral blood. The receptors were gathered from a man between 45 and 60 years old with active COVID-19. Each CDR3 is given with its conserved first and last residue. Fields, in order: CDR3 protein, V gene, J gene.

CDR3aa: CAWSLRPTDTQYF
v_gene: TRBV30
j_gene: TRBJ2-3

CDR3aa: CASSYSSLNTEAFF
v_gene: TRBV6-5
j_gene: TRBJ1-1

CDR3aa: CASRGLQPYEQYF
v_gene: TRBV19
j_gene: TRBJ2-7

CDR3aa: CASTVNTEAFF
v_gene: TRBV12-3/TRBV12-4
j_gene: TRBJ1-1

CDR3aa: CAWSMGQHGYTF
v_gene: TRBV30
j_gene: TRBJ1-2

CDR3aa: CASSLGTSGGRSPTDTQYF
v_gene: TRBV9
j_gene: TRBJ2-3

CDR3aa: CASNLGGTGNEQFF
v_gene: TRBV5-1
j_gene: TRBJ2-1

CDR3aa: CASSLRGYEQYF
v_gene: TRBV5-5
j_gene: TRBJ2-7

CDR3aa: CASSQLAGVRNEQFF
v_gene: TRBV5-6
j_gene: TRBJ2-1

CDR3aa: CASSPQLNQPQHF
v_gene: TRBV18
j_gene: TRBJ1-5

CDR3aa: CASSLTGARGYTF
v_gene: TRBV28
j_gene: TRBJ1-2

CDR3aa: CASSLRGQGATEAFF
v_gene: TRBV11-1
j_gene: TRBJ1-1

CDR3aa: CASSLGTRSGNEQFF
v_gene: TRBV5-4
j_gene: TRBJ2-1

CDR3aa: CARSVAYPDRGRGDGYTF
v_gene: TRBV7-5
j_gene: TRBJ1-2

CDR3aa: CASRIIGTGNTGELFF
v_gene: TRBV6-6
j_gene: TRBJ2-2

CDR3aa: CASSLEAGLTEAFF
v_gene: TRBV11-2
j_gene: TRBJ1-1

CDR3aa: CASRETDRGRQFF
v_gene: TRBV2
j_gene: TRBJ2-1

CDR3aa: CASSNGQGTDTQYF
v_gene: TRBV21-1
j_gene: TRBJ2-3

CDR3aa: CASSVGADIQYF
v_gene: TRBV10-2
j_gene: TRBJ2-4

CDR3aa: CAWNRATGELFF
v_gene: TRBV30
j_gene: TRBJ2-2

CDR3aa: CASSLKGLLHF
v_gene: TRBV5-8
j_gene: TRBJ1-6

CDR3aa: CASSLDTGTSTDTQYF
v_gene: TRBV11-2
j_gene: TRBJ2-3

CDR3aa: CASSVDRETQYF
v_gene: TRBV9
j_gene: TRBJ2-5

CDR3aa: CASRPNQNRGNTEAFF
v_gene: TRBV27
j_gene: TRBJ1-1

CDR3aa: CASRMGQGNQPQHF
v_gene: TRBV6-5
j_gene: TRBJ1-5

CDR3aa: CASSQEGRAPGGGGYTF
v_gene: TRBV4-1
j_gene: TRBJ1-2

CDR3aa: CASSPSGLSNYGYTF
v_gene: TRBV7-9
j_gene: TRBJ1-2

CDR3aa: CASSQGGSYTF
v_gene: TRBV14
j_gene: TRBJ1-2

CDR3aa: CASTKLGEGTDTQYF
v_gene: TRBV6-5
j_gene: TRBJ2-3

CDR3aa: CASSLSSGRTDTQYF
v_gene: TRBV7-8
j_gene: TRBJ2-3

CDR3aa: CASSPAGGNIQYF
v_gene: TRBV5-1
j_gene: TRBJ2-4

CDR3aa: CASSFVGVFSPLHF
v_gene: TRBV27
j_gene: TRBJ1-6

CDR3aa: CASSYRGGEKLFF
v_gene: TRBV6-5
j_gene: TRBJ1-4

CDR3aa: CASSITGESPLHF
v_gene: TRBV5-5
j_gene: TRBJ1-6

CDR3aa: CASKRRGGTQETQYF
v_gene: TRBV19
j_gene: TRBJ2-5

CDR3aa: CASSFTGTENTEAFF
v_gene: TRBV6-5
j_gene: TRBJ1-1